This passage covers 8 T cell receptor beta chains from one sample sequenced in a study of CD8 T cell repertoires and HIV-1 epitope variants. The protocol was immunoSEQ multiplex PCR, while the TCRdb copy is restricted to in-frame clones and leaves out a portion. The table shows several thousand clones, with over 55% occurring only once. Antigen specificity for these receptors is unknown. Material for sequencing was cultured CD8+ T cells derived from PBMCs. The receptors were gathered from a male donor with HIV.

This clone was seen only once. The rearrangement joins TRBV10-2 to TRBJ2-2, with 15 bases lining up with TRBD2. This CDR3 is built from 17 residues. In germline, CDR1 is WSHSY, CDR2 SAAADI. Losses at the gene ends were 6 bases for V and 4 bases for J; bases not matched to a gene: 6. The CDR3 loop is CASSDGGLAGGTGELFF. Here the CDR3 DNA reads TGCGCCAGCAGCGACGGGGGACTAGCGGGAGGCACCGGGGAGCTGTTTTTT.

The chain is built from TRBV9 and TRBJ2-5, with no clear D. The CDR3 loop spans 11 amino acids. Trimming cost V 6 bases and J 7 bases, with 10 bases left between them. The germline V gene has CDR1 SGDLS and CDR2 YYNGEE. The CDR3 is CASTSPRTQYF. The CDR3 DNA is TGTGCCAGCACCAGCCCGAGGACCCAGTACTTC.

The V gene is TRBV7-2, the J gene TRBJ1-5; D perhaps matches TRBD1 (6 bases). CDR1 SGHTA and CDR2 FQGNSA come from the germline V gene. V shed 1 base and J shed 3 bases, with 10 bases lying between them. The CDR3 has 15 amino acids. The CDR3 sequence: CASSLGPGDNQPQHF. CDR3 nucleotides: TGTGCCAGCAGCTTAGGTCCAGGGGACAATCAGCCCCAGCATTTT.

CDR3 region: CASSRDRLFEQYF. As DNA, the CDR3 is TGTGCCAGCAGCCGGGACAGGCTCTTCGAGCAGTACTTC. The rearrangement joins TRBV6-1 to TRBJ2-7, with 8 bases fitting TRBD1. V was clipped by 6 bases and J by 6 bases; unmatched bases: 7. Germline V gene lookup returns CDR1 MNHNS and CDR2 SASEGT. CDR3 length: 13 residues.

This clone was observed a handful of times. This chain joins TRBV28 and TRBJ2-4; 10 bases fit TRBD1. J gave up 4 bases and V 8 bases, and 8 bases lay outside the gene matches. CDR3 length: 15 amino acids. In germline, CDR1 is MDHEN, CDR2 SYDVKM. Written as DNA, the CDR3 is TGTGCCAGCGCGTCCGGGACAGGGGATAAAAACATTCAGTACTTC. Encoded protein: CASASGTGDKNIQYF.

The chain carries TRBV19 and TRBJ2-1, with D perhaps matching TRBD2 (6 bases). V was trimmed by 1 base and J by 2 bases, leaving 12 bases between them. From germline, CDR1 is LNHDA and CDR2 SQIVND (reference sequence). The CDR3 loop spans 16 amino acids. The chain's CDR3 is CASSIGWGVAYNEQFF. The CDR3 DNA is TGTGCCAGTAGTATAGGATGGGGGGTCGCCTACAATGAGCAGTTCTTC.

The chain recombines TRBV28 with TRBJ2-7; D may be TRBD2 (6 bases). Germline loops: CDR1 MDHEN, CDR2 SYDVKM. The CDR3 is made up of 15 amino acids. Trimming left V 5 bases short and J 1 base short, with 15 bases between. The DNA for the CDR3 is TGTGCCAGCAGTCCGAGGCGGGGCGGTTCCTACGAGCAGTACTTC. Translation: CASSPRRGGSYEQYF.

The chain uses TRBV7-9 and TRBJ2-1; no definite D call. The CDR3 totals 13 residues. V was clipped by 3 bases and J by 3 bases, with 6 bases between them. Germline CDR1 SEHNR, CDR2 FQNEAQ (reference sequence). CDR3 amino acids: CASSLDGYNEQFF. The CDR3, as DNA: TGTGCCAGCAGCTTGGACGGCTACAATGAGCAGTTCTTC.